The rows below give T cell receptor beta chains drawn from one sample of a study of control samples from healthy donors and cancer patients. The protocol was immunoSEQ multiplex PCR, while the TCRdb copy is restricted to in-frame clones and leaves out a portion. This sample has some 64,000 clones; 70% to 90% occur once, and the top ten carry about 2.2%. Sample: PBMCs. Receptors originate from a woman aged 50 to 60 with head and neck cancer. Each CDR3 is given with its conserved first and last residue. Each record gives: D gene, clone size, J gene, V gene, CDR3 DNA, CDR3 protein. D genes are given only for firm matches. Where a row states a size, it is once, few, many or the class of an expanded clone; other rows omit it.

>NA|NA|TRBJ1-1|TRBV9
TGTGCCAGCAGCGTAGGCCCCAAGGACACTGAAGCTTTCTTT
CASSVGPKDTEAFF
>TRBD1|NA|TRBJ2-7|TRBV9
TGTGCCAGCAGCCCAGGACAGGAGTTCTACGAGCAGTACTTC
CASSPGQEFYEQYF
>NA|NA|TRBJ1-4|TRBV6-6
TGTGCCAGCAAGGTGGAACGACGAGAAAAACTGTTTTTT
CASKVERREKLFF
>TRBD1|few|TRBJ1-2|TRBV19
TGTGCCAGTAGTCTCGGACAGGAGGGGAACTATGGCTACACCTTC
CASSLGQEGNYGYTF
>TRBD2|NA|TRBJ2-3|TRBV4-1
TGCGCCAGCAGCCCGACTAGCGGGGGGGCTGCAGATACGCAGTATTTT
CASSPTSGGAADTQYF
>NA|NA|TRBJ1-2|TRBV3-1/TRBV3-2
TGTGCCAGCAGCCCTTCCGACAGGAACTATGGCTACACCTTC
CASSPSDRNYGYTF
>NA|NA|TRBJ2-1|TRBV3-1/TRBV3-2
TGTGCCAGCAGCCAAGACCTCCCAGGGTCCTACAATGAGCAGTTCTTC
CASSQDLPGSYNEQFF
>NA|NA|TRBJ2-5|TRBV6-5
TGTGCCAGCAGTTCACCCTTAGGAAGGGGGGAGACCCAGTACTTC
CASSSPLGRGETQYF
>TRBD1|NA|TRBJ1-1|TRBV4-2
TGTGCCAGCAGCCAAAGCAACCGGGACAGGCGGTTCCACACTGAAGCTTTCTTT
CASSQSNRDRRFHTEAFF
>NA|NA|TRBJ1-5|TRBV30
TGTGCCTGGAGTGCGGAGGGCAATCAGCCCCAGCATTTT
CAWSAEGNQPQHF
>NA|NA|TRBJ1-4|TRBV20-1
TGCAGTGCTACTGACGAAGGGAGGGGGTTTGGTGAAAAACTGTTTTTT
CSATDEGRGFGEKLFF
>NA|NA|TRBJ1-3|TRBV7-9
TGTGCCAGCAGCCACCCAGGACAGAGCTCTGGAAACACCATATATTTT
CASSHPGQSSGNTIYF
>TRBD2|NA|TRBJ2-7|TRBV28
TGTGCCAGCAGCACCCAAACCCCTCAGCGGGGAGGTCGTGGGAACGAGCAGTACTTC
CASSTQTPQRGGRGNEQYF
>NA|NA|TRBJ2-6|TRBV27
TGTGCCAGCAGTTTAAGGTCTGGGGCCAACGTCCTGACTTTC
CASSLRSGANVLTF
>NA|NA|TRBJ1-6|TRBV2
TGTGCCAGCAGAACCACCATTTCACCCCTCCACTTT
CASRTTISPLHF
>NA|NA|TRBJ2-6|TRBV5-1
TGCGCCAGCAGCTTGGGGCAGGCGACCAACGTCCTGACTTTC
CASSLGQATNVLTF
>TRBD1|NA|TRBJ1-2|TRBV27
TGTGCCAGCAGTCCCCACGGACAGGGGAATTATGGCTACACCTTC
CASSPHGQGNYGYTF
>TRBD2|NA|TRBJ2-2|TRBV30
TGTGCCTGGACGCGGGGGGGTAACACCGGGGAGCTGTTTTTT
CAWTRGGNTGELFF
>TRBD1|NA|TRBJ1-6|TRBV5-4
TGTGCCAGCAGCTTGGCGCAGGGGGGTATGGCTAATTCACCCCTCCACTTT
CASSLAQGGMANSPLHF
>NA|NA|TRBJ1-2|TRBV6-6
TGTGCCAGCAGTTACTCGACAGCTATCGATGGCTACACCTTC
CASSYSTAIDGYTF
>NA|NA|TRBJ2-5|TRBV9
TGTGCCAGCAGTCGAGAACAGAGTTGGGGGGAGACCCAGTACTTC
CASSREQSWGETQYF
>NA|NA|TRBJ1-2|TRBV5-6
TGTGCCAGCAGCTTGGGTCTAGGGGGCTATGGCTACACCTTC
CASSLGLGGYGYTF
>NA|NA|TRBJ1-4|TRBV4-3
TGCGCCAGCAGCCAAGATTGGGCGCCTCTTGAAAAACTGTTTTTT
CASSQDWAPLEKLFF
>NA|NA|TRBJ2-2|TRBV11-2
TGTGCCAGCAGCCGCGGACAATCCATAGCTAACACCGGGGAGCTGTTTTTT
CASSRGQSIANTGELFF
>NA|NA|TRBJ1-5|TRBV6-2/TRBV6-3
TGTGCCAGCAGTTACTCTATGGGGGATCTTAGCAATCAGCCCCAGCATTTT
CASSYSMGDLSNQPQHF
>NA|NA|TRBJ1-5|TRBV27
TGTGCCAGCAGTGCTCAGGGCTTCCAGAATCAGCCCCAGCATTTT
CASSAQGFQNQPQHF
>TRBD1|NA|TRBJ1-4|TRBV5-1
TGCGCCAGCAGCGCAGGACAGGGGGAGGTTGAAAAACTGTTTTTT
CASSAGQGEVEKLFF
>TRBD1|NA|TRBJ1-1|TRBV7-2
TGTGCCAGCAGCTTGCAGGGGGGGAACACTGAAGCTTTCTTT
CASSLQGGNTEAFF
>NA|NA|TRBJ1-1|TRBV7-9
TGTGCCAGCAGCTCCCCCAGAGGGGTTGCGAACACTGAAGCTTTCTTT
CASSSPRGVANTEAFF
>TRBD1|NA|TRBJ1-4|TRBV7-9
TGTGCCAGCAGTAGAACAGGGGGTGAAAAACTGTTTTTT
CASSRTGGEKLFF
>NA|NA|TRBJ2-5|TRBV29-1
TGCAGCGTTGAGAGGGAGACCCAGTACTTC
CSVERETQYF
>TRBD2|NA|TRBJ2-1|TRBV19
TGTGCCAGTAGTATGGGACAAGGGCTAGCGGGGCACAATGAGCAGTTCTTC
CASSMGQGLAGHNEQFF
>NA|NA|TRBJ1-4|TRBV5-1
TGCGCCAGCAGCTTACGACAGGCGCGTGGAGGGGGTAATGAAAAACTGTTTTTT
CASSLRQARGGGNEKLFF
>NA|NA|TRBJ1-1|TRBV6-6
TGTGCCAGCAGTTACGGAGGGGCGGGCACTGAAGCTTTCTTT
CASSYGGAGTEAFF
>TRBD1|NA|TRBJ1-6|TRBV28
TGTGCCAGCAGTCCCACGACCATGGGACAGATTTATAATTCACCCCTCCACTTT
CASSPTTMGQIYNSPLHF
>NA|once|TRBJ2-7|TRBV5-1
TGCGCCAGCAGCTCCTCCCCCACAGGGAGAAGCTCCTACGAGCAGTACTTC
CASSSSPTGRSSYEQYF
>NA|NA|TRBJ2-3|TRBV7-6
TGTGCCAGCAGCTTAGAGGGCTGGGTGGGCACAGATACGCAGTATTTT
CASSLEGWVGTDTQYF
>TRBD1|once|TRBJ1-3|TRBV10-2
TGCGCCAGCAGTGCTACAGGGGACTCTGGAAACACCATATATTTT
CASSATGDSGNTIYF
>NA|NA|TRBJ1-1|TRBV12-3/TRBV12-4
TGTGCCAGCAGTTTTGGGGGGAGGGCAGAAGCTTTCTTT
CASSFGGRAEAFF
>NA|NA|TRBJ1-1|TRBV3-1/TRBV3-2
TGTGCCAGCAGCAAAGACAGCGGACAGACCACTGAAGCTTTCTTT
CASSKDSGQTTEAFF
>NA|NA|TRBJ2-1|TRBV5-6
TGTGCCAGCAGCTGGCGTTTGCGGGGCTCCTACAATGAGCAGTTCTTC
CASSWRLRGSYNEQFF
>TRBD2|NA|TRBJ2-3|TRBV5-1
TGCGCCAGCAGCTTACGGACTAGCGGGGGGACAGATACGCAGTATTTT
CASSLRTSGGTDTQYF
>NA|NA|TRBJ2-7|TRBV7-8
TGTGCCAGCAGCTTAACACAGGGCTATAACTACGAGCAGTACTTC
CASSLTQGYNYEQYF
>NA|NA|TRBJ1-3|TRBV11-2
TGTGCCAGCAGCTTCGGGACGGTTGGAAACACCATATATTTT
CASSFGTVGNTIYF
>TRBD1|NA|TRBJ1-5|TRBV19
TGTGCCACCTCCGGACAGGGCGGATCGGGCAATCAGCCCCAGCATTTT
CATSGQGGSGNQPQHF
>TRBD2|NA|TRBJ2-5|TRBV7-9
TGTGCCAGCAGCGTCGTAGCGGGGGGAACTAGAGGGACCCAGTACTTC
CASSVVAGGTRGTQYF
>NA|NA|TRBJ1-1|TRBV30
TGTGCCTGGAGCGGCCTGGGGAAGGGTATCACTGAAGCTTTCTTT
CAWSGLGKGITEAFF
>TRBD1|NA|TRBJ2-1|TRBV7-8
TGTGCCAGCAGCCCTACCGTCGACAGGGCTTTTTACAATGAGCAGTTCTTC
CASSPTVDRAFYNEQFF
>NA|NA|TRBJ2-7|TRBV6-1
TGTGCCAGCAGTGAAGTGGGGGCGTGGGAGCAGTACTTC
CASSEVGAWEQYF
>NA|NA|TRBJ1-6|TRBV2
TGTGCCAGCAGTGACAAGGACCTTACTAGCGCACCCCTCCACTTT
CASSDKDLTSAPLHF